This TCR beta chain comes out of a study of circulating and synovial CD4+ cells in juvenile arthritis. Study-level points and caveats: These repertoires were less diverse than bulk blood CD4 repertoires. T cell genome counts differed by at least an order of magnitude between CPL and CD4 samples.

Profiling relied on immunoSEQ multiplex PCR, and the TCRdb table lists in-frame clones only, not all of them. In the table there are around 17,000 clones, more than 75% of which are singletons. In germline, CDR1 is SGHAT, CDR2 FQNNGV. The CDR3 consists of 15 residues. Trimming took 1 base from V and 0 from J, leaving 8 bases between them. Note on this clone: Its matching antigen is unknown.

The sequenced material came from CD4+ T cells from blood. This sequence was found in a human donor with juvenile idiopathic arthritis. V usage is TRBV11-2 and J usage is TRBJ2-3; TRBD1 is a possible D gene (6 bases). In DNA form, the CDR3 reads TGTGCCAGCAGCTTAGCGGGGACAAGCACAGATACGCAGTATTTT. It yields the protein CASSLAGTSTDTQYF.